These 19 T cell receptor beta chains were sequenced from one sample in a study of blood T cell repertoires in COVID-19. Only in-frame clones appear in the TCRdb table, and some are missing; sequencing was by immunoSEQ multiplex PCR. The table has fewer than 200,000 clones, approximately 82% seen once. Sequenced material: PBMCs or T cells enriched from blood (not recorded which). The receptors derive from a woman in her 50s in a cohort exposed to, infected with or recovered from COVID-19 (not recorded which).

This chain connects TRBV6-5 to TRBJ2-5; 12 bases are shared with TRBD2. Trimming removed 0 bases from V and 5 bases from J; junction bases left unmatched: 4. Germline lookup yields CDR1 MNHEY and CDR2 SVGAGI. This CDR3 is built from 16 residues. The CDR3 spells CASSYSGLAGGETQYF. CDR3 DNA: TGTGCCAGCAGTTACTCGGGACTAGCGGGCGGGGAGACCCAGTACTTC.

The J gene is TRBJ1-5, the V gene TRBV6-5; 10 bases line up with TRBD1. This CDR3 comprises 15 residues. V lost 6 bases to trimming and J lost 0 bases; unmatched junction nucleotides: 2. Germline V gene data show CDR1 as MNHEY and CDR2 as SVGAGI. DNA for the CDR3: TGTGCCAGCAGAGACAGGGGGCCTAGCAATCAGCCCCAGCATTTT. This codes for CASRDRGPSNQPQHF.

The chain uses TRBV24-1 and TRBJ2-3, with TRBD2 identical over 8 bases. Germline V gives CDR1 KGHDR, CDR2 SFDVKD. This CDR3 has 15 residues. Germline trimming cut 12 bases from V and 4 bases from J; bases unmatched to any gene: 14. CDR3 sequence: CASGGRRGASDTQYF. DNA of the CDR3: TGTGCCTCCGGCGGGCGGCGGGGGGCCTCAGATACGCAGTATTTT.

This chain links TRBV9 with TRBJ1-4; 8 nucleotides agree with TRBD1. CDR1 is SGDLS and CDR2 is YYNGEE in the germline V gene. This CDR3 comprises 15 residues. After removal of 0 bases from V and 7 bases from J, the junction contained 5 bases not matched to a gene. The CDR3 DNA is TGTGCCAGCAGCGTAGCAGGGGGCGCTGGTGAAAAACTGTTTTTT. It specifies CASSVAGGAGEKLFF.

The rearrangement uses TRBV5-4 and TRBJ2-1; 9 nucleotides align to TRBD2. The CDR3 has 15 amino acids. The V gene's germline CDR1 is SGHNT and CDR2 YYREEE (reference sequence). V was pared by 0 bases and J by 7 bases, with 5 bases of the junction left unmatched. The CDR3 protein is CASSLAAGGGNEQFF. The CDR3 nucleotides read TGTGCCAGCAGCTTGGCAGCGGGAGGTGGTAATGAGCAGTTCTTC.

This clone was counted between two and nine times. The rearrangement links TRBV10-1 to TRBJ1-1; D is unresolved. CDR1 and CDR2 (germline): WNHNN, SYGVQD (reference sequence). There are 14 residues in the CDR3. With 2 bases removed from V and 9 bases from J, the gap between germline ends came to 16 bases. The CDR3 protein is CASSESGSVEKAFF. As DNA, the CDR3 is TGCGCCAGCAGTGAGAGCGGGTCGGTAGAAAAAGCTTTCTTT.

The V call is TRBV5-1, the J call TRBJ2-7, with 9 bases matching TRBD1. Looked up from germline, CDR1 is SGHRS and CDR2 is YFSETQ. The CDR3 is 18 amino acids. With V trimmed by 2 bases and J by 5 bases, 17 bases remained unmatched. In DNA, the CDR3 is TGCGCCAGCAGCTTTTTCAGCGCTACCCCGGGACAGGGTAACGAGCAGTACTTC. Its translation: CASSFFSATPGQGNEQYF.

The chain is built from TRBV5-6 and TRBJ1-1; no clear D. The germline V and J ends were trimmed by 0 bases and 7 bases, with 7 bases remaining between them. Germline CDR1 is SGHDT and CDR2 is YYEEEE. The CDR3 runs 12 residues. The CDR3 nucleotides are TGTGCCAGCAGCTTGGGGGCCTTTGAAGCTTTCTTT. This encodes CASSLGAFEAFF.

The chain employs TRBV10-3 and TRBJ1-1; possible D gene TRBD1, 6 bases. V lost 3 bases to trimming and J lost 1 base, with 12 bases between them. Germline-derived CDR1 and CDR2 are ENHRY and SYGVKD. This CDR3 is built from 15 residues. CDR3: CAISDLGGQNTEAFF. The CDR3 DNA follows: TGTGCCATCAGTGATTTAGGGGGACAGAACACTGAAGCTTTCTTT.

The chain joins TRBV19 to TRBJ1-4; 7 bases map to TRBD1. J was trimmed by 8 bases and V by 5 bases; bases with no gene match: 11. CDR1 and CDR2 from the germline V gene are LNHDA and SQIVND (reference sequence). This CDR3 comprises 15 residues. CDR3 protein: CASSSPGQTIEKLFF. The CDR3 DNA reads as TGTGCCAGTAGTTCTCCGGGACAGACTATCGAAAAACTGTTTTTT.

The chain carries TRBV27 and TRBJ2-7, with 9 positions matching TRBD2. The CDR3 loop spans 14 amino acids. Germline V lookup: CDR1 MNHEY, CDR2 SMNVEV (reference sequence). The V gene end was trimmed by 5 bases and the J gene end by 5 bases; junction bases not matched to a gene: 7. In DNA, the CDR3 is TGTGCCAGCAGTCTGACGACTAGCGGCAACGAGCAGTACTTC. Protein product: CASSLTTSGNEQYF.

The chain recombines TRBV4-1 with TRBJ1-5, with D tentatively TRBD1 (5 bases). The CDR3 is 15 amino acids. Per the germline V gene, CDR1 is MGHRA and CDR2 is YSYEKL. Trimming shortened V by 1 base and J by 5 bases, and 12 bases separated the two germline ends. In DNA form, the CDR3 reads TGCGCCAGCAGCCAAGTCGTGGGGCAAGATCAGCCCCAGCATTTT. Translated: CASSQVVGQDQPQHF.

The J gene is TRBJ2-7, the V gene TRBV11-2; no clear D. Trimming removed 0 bases at V and 4 bases at J, with 4 bases between. CDR1 and CDR2 (germline): SGHAT, FQNNGV. This CDR3 is 12 amino acids long. The CDR3 nucleotides are TGTGCCAGCAGCTTAGAATCTTACGAGCAGTACTTC. Translated: CASSLESYEQYF.

The J gene is TRBJ2-3, the V gene TRBV29-1, with 10 bases aligning to TRBD2. J was trimmed by 1 base and V by 5 bases; bases with no gene match: 0. The CDR3 covers 13 residues. The germline CDR1 and CDR2 sequences are SQVTM and ANQGSEA. In nucleotides, the CDR3 is TGCAGCGTTACTAGCGGGGGCACAGATACGCAGTATTTT. Translation gives CSVTSGGTDTQYF.

J is TRBJ1-1 and V is TRBV30; D uncertain. Germline lookup yields CDR1 GTSNPN and CDR2 SVGIG (reference sequence). Trimming took 4 bases from V and 10 from J, leaving 19 bases between them. The CDR3 sequence is 13 residues long. The CDR3 nucleotides are TGTGCCTGGACCCCTGGTGACGGGGTCGGAGCTTTCTTT. Translation: CAWTPGDGVGAFF.

The genes are TRBV27 and TRBJ2-7; 7 nucleotides match TRBD1. The CDR3 totals 13 residues. V was pared by 8 bases and J by 2 bases, with 6 bases of the junction left unmatched. CDR1 and CDR2 from the germline V gene are MNHEY and SMNVEV (reference sequence). The CDR3 bases are TGTGCCAGCCGAGGGGGCCTTACCTACGAGCAGTACTTC. It yields the protein CASRGGLTYEQYF.

The rearrangement links TRBV27 to TRBJ1-6, with D unresolved. The CDR3 consists of 17 residues. Germline loops: CDR1 MNHEY, CDR2 SMNVEV (reference sequence). With 5 bases removed from V and 2 bases from J, the gap between germline ends came to 16 bases. The chain's CDR3 is CASSPAPGFTYNSPLHF. CDR3 nucleotides: TGTGCCAGCAGTCCCGCCCCGGGGTTCACCTATAATTCACCCCTCCACTTT.

Turning to this clone: Other DNA sequences from this sample encode an identical CDR3 as well. The rearrangement joins TRBV11-2 to TRBJ2-7; tentatively, D is TRBD2 (6 bases). The ends were cut back, 3 bases at V and 3 bases at J, with 12 bases in the middle. The CDR3 spans 14 residues. Germline V gene sequence: CDR1 SGHAT, CDR2 FQNNGV. The CDR3, as DNA: TGTGCCAGCAGCTTTTCGGATAGCGGCTACGAGCAGTACTTC. Translated, it gives CASSFSDSGYEQYF.

This sequence joins TRBV27 and TRBJ1-5, with unresolved D. The CDR3 contains 16 residues. V dropped 5 bases and J dropped 2 bases, with 16 bases sitting between them. Germline V gene data show CDR1 as MNHEY and CDR2 as SMNVEV (reference sequence). The CDR3 here is CASSRTRGLGNQPQHF. The CDR3 nucleotides are TGTGCCAGCAGTAGAACCCGAGGTCTAGGCAATCAGCCCCAGCATTTT.